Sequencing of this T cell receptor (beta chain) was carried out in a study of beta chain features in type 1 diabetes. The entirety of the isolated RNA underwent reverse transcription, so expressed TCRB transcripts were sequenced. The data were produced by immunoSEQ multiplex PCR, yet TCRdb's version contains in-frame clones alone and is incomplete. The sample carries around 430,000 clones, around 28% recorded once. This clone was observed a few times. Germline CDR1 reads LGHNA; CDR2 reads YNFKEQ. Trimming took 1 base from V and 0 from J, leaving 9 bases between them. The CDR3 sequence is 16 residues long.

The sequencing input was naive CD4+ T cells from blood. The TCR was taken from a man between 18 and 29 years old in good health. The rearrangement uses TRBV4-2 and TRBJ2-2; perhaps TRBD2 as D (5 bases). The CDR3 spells CASSQATRANTGELFF. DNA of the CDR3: TGTGCCAGCAGCCAAGCAACGCGGGCGAACACCGGGGAGCTGTTTTTT.